A selection of T cell receptor beta chains follows, all from one sample in a study of blood T cell repertoires in COVID-19. TCRdb's table, derived via immunoSEQ multiplex PCR, lists solely in-frame clones and lacks some. There are about 73,000 clones in the sample; around four fifths occur only once, and around 5% lies in the top ten. Source material: peripheral blood. These receptors originate from a man aged 45 to 65 with active COVID-19. Both conserved end residues are part of each CDR3. D genes are given only for firm matches. Part of the rows lack a size; the others show once, few, many or a class for expanded clones.

>TRBV19|NA|TRBJ1-6|TRBD1
TGTGCCAGTAGGCCGGGGACAGGCTTGGGTAATTCACCCCTCCACTTT
CASRPGTGLGNSPLHF
>TRBV18|NA|TRBJ2-7|TRBD2
TGTGCCAGCTCACTGGGCGGGGGCTACGAGCAGTACTTC
CASSLGGGYEQYF
>TRBV14|NA|TRBJ1-4|NA
TGTGCCAGCAGCCAAGATTCTGCAACTAATGAAAAACTGTTTTTT
CASSQDSATNEKLFF
>TRBV15|few|TRBJ2-7|NA
TGTGCCACCCGAGGACAAACCTACGAGCAGTACTTC
CATRGQTYEQYF
>TRBV19|once|TRBJ1-5|TRBD1
TGTGCCAGTAGAGGGACGTTAAAGGGGGCGAATCAGCCCCAGCATTTT
CASRGTLKGANQPQHF
>TRBV7-6|NA|TRBJ2-7|TRBD2
TGTGCCAGCAGCTACGGGGGGAGGGCCGGGACTAGCTACGAGCAGTACTTC
CASSYGGRAGTSYEQYF
>TRBV5-1|NA|TRBJ1-3|TRBD1
TGCGCCAGCAGCTTCCAGGGGGCGAGGGGAAACACCATATATTTT
CASSFQGARGNTIYF
>TRBV28|NA|TRBJ2-5|TRBD2
TGTGCCAGCAGTTACCTAGCGGGAGTGGAACAGACCCAGTACTTC
CASSYLAGVEQTQYF
>TRBV6-2/TRBV6-3|NA|TRBJ2-7|TRBD1
TGTGCCAGCAGTTACTCGGGACAGGGGACCTACGAGCAGTACTTC
CASSYSGQGTYEQYF
>TRBV6-2/TRBV6-3|NA|TRBJ2-3|TRBD1
TGTGCCAGCAGCACCACGGGACAGTTTGGGTGTTTT
CASSTTGQFGCF
>TRBV7-2|NA|TRBJ2-3|NA
TGTGCCAGCAGTCCAGGACAGTTCACAGATACGCAGTATTTT
CASSPGQFTDTQYF
>TRBV7-8|NA|TRBJ1-6|TRBD1
TGTGCCAGCAGCTCCCGGGACAGGGGGAGTAATTCACCCCTCCACTTT
CASSSRDRGSNSPLHF
>TRBV28|once|TRBJ2-3|TRBD2
TGTGCCAGCAGTTTTGCGGGGGGGCGAGGAGATACGCAGTATTTT
CASSFAGGRGDTQYF
>TRBV7-9|NA|TRBJ2-5|TRBD1
TGTGCCAGCAGCCCCCGGGACAGGGGTAGGGAGACCCAGTACTTC
CASSPRDRGRETQYF
>TRBV4-1|NA|TRBJ2-4|TRBD2
TGCGCCAGCAGCCAAGCGCTAGCGGGAGAAGGGGCCAAAAACATTCAGTACTTC
CASSQALAGEGAKNIQYF
>TRBV6-5|NA|TRBJ1-1|NA
TGTGCCAGCAGTCCACAGGAGGGGAAGAACACTGAAGCTTTCTTT
CASSPQEGKNTEAFF
>TRBV7-3|NA|TRBJ2-2|TRBD2
TGTGCCAGCCAATTACTAGCGGGGGACACCGGGGAGCTGTTTTTT
CASQLLAGDTGELFF